The rows below give T cell receptor beta chains drawn from one sample of a study of blood T cell repertoires in COVID-19. Measured with immunoSEQ multiplex PCR; TCRdb has only the in-frame clones, and not every one. The sample contains tens of thousands of clones, over 80% of which appear only once. Sequencing was carried out using peripheral blood. These receptors were collected from a woman in her 70s with active or convalescent COVID-19. CDR3s include the opening cysteine and the closing phenylalanine or tryptophan. The order of the fields is V gene, CDR3 length, CDR3 protein.

V gene: TRBV7-2
CDR3 length: 15
CDR3 protein: CASSSGGGGYTEAFF

V gene: TRBV11-2
CDR3 length: 15
CDR3 protein: CASSLGGLASDTQYF

V gene: TRBV20-1
CDR3 length: 11
CDR3 protein: CSARPPGQDQF

V gene: TRBV6-1
CDR3 length: 16
CDR3 protein: CASSGGRVSSNYGYTF

V gene: TRBV11-2
CDR3 length: 17
CDR3 protein: CASNPGGQGARNTEAFF

V gene: TRBV7-8
CDR3 length: 17
CDR3 protein: CASSLTSGGRSSYEQYF

V gene: TRBV5-1
CDR3 length: 14
CDR3 protein: CASSPGGAIDTQYF

V gene: TRBV2
CDR3 length: 14
CDR3 protein: CATGRTGAGEKLFF

V gene: TRBV19
CDR3 length: 11
CDR3 protein: CAGHKNTEAFF

V gene: TRBV19
CDR3 length: 15
CDR3 protein: CASSQRRDNPNGYTF

V gene: TRBV19
CDR3 length: 14
CDR3 protein: CASRAPGQKSEQYF

V gene: TRBV28
CDR3 length: 11
CDR3 protein: CASAIPTEQYF

V gene: TRBV5-1
CDR3 length: 14
CDR3 protein: CASSWTSGTYEQYF

V gene: TRBV27
CDR3 length: 18
CDR3 protein: CASARGGPPGTEGSEAFF

V gene: TRBV5-4
CDR3 length: 14
CDR3 protein: CASSMGQTNEKLFF

V gene: TRBV24-1
CDR3 length: 12
CDR3 protein: CATSDGTYEQYF

V gene: TRBV28
CDR3 length: 17
CDR3 protein: CASSLSSVGQGVDGYTF

V gene: TRBV18
CDR3 length: 13
CDR3 protein: CASSTGQEQPQHF

V gene: TRBV24-1
CDR3 length: 15
CDR3 protein: CATSPGGGERETQYF

V gene: TRBV6-5
CDR3 length: 15
CDR3 protein: CASSYTGLGKNIQYF